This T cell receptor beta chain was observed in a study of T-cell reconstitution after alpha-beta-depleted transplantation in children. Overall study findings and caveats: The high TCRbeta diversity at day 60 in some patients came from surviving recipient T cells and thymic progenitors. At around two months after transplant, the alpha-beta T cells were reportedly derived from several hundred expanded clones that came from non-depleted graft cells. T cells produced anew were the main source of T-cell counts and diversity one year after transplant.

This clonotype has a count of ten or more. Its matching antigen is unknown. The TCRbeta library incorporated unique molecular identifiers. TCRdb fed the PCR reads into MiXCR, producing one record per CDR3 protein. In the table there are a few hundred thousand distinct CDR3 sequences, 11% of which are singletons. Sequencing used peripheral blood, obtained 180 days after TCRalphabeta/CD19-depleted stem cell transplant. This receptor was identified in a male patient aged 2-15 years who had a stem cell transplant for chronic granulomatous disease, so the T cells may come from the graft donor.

The CDR3 nucleotides are TGCGCCAGCAGCTTGGGATTGTCGGGAGTGGTCTACGAGCAGTACTTC. This sequence encodes CASSLGLSGVVYEQYF. V gene TRBV5-1 combines with J gene TRBJ2-7; TRBD2 is a possible D gene (6 bases). Looked up from germline, CDR1 is SGHRS and CDR2 is YFSETQ. Trimming removed 0 bases at V and 3 bases at J, with 16 bases between. The CDR3 has 16 amino acids.